This entry lists 10 T cell receptor beta chains sequenced from one sample in a study of blood T cells in healthy people across ages (dated by TCRdb to between 2014 and 2016). The library was produced with 5' RACE. The instrument was an Illumina HiSeq 2500. A second PCR of about 6 to 12 cycles was run with a J-beta primer mix and a sample-barcoded 5' primer. TCRdb trimmed the raw reads at Q25, called clones with MiXCR and kept productive beta chains. Every entry covers one CDR3 protein and lists the most common genes and DNA from its rows. The sample contains fewer than 800,000 distinct CDR3 sequences, about 34% of them found a single time. In total, the top ten clones hold 15% to 19% of the sample. The material sequenced was blood. The receptor source for this set is an elderly woman in good health. Donor details come from another sample of the same person, matched by shared clones.

This clonotype has a count of ten or more. This chain links TRBV7-3 with TRBJ2-1; the D gene is possibly TRBD1 (5 bases). The CDR3 spans 15 residues. V dropped 5 bases and J dropped 0 bases, with 11 bases sitting between them. Germline CDR1 is SGHTA and CDR2 is FQGTGA. CDR3 bases: TGTGCCAGCAGCCGCGACAGAGGCTCCTACAATGAGCAGTTCTTC. It is translated as CASSRDRGSYNEQFF.

This clonotype appeared a few times. The V call is TRBV20-1, the J call TRBJ1-4; 8 bases align to TRBD1. The CDR3 is 15 amino acids. V shed 3 bases and J 3 bases; nucleotides not matched to a gene: 6. Germline V lookup: CDR1 DFQATT, CDR2 SNEGSKA (reference sequence). CDR3 coding DNA: TGCAGTGCTAGGTCCCCGACAGGGGCTAATGAAAAACTGTTTTTT. Its protein product is CSARSPTGANEKLFF.

In its sample, this clonotype was seen many times. The V and J genes are TRBV6-2 or TRBV6-3 and TRBJ2-1; TRBD1 aligns across 10 bases. The CDR3 length is 17 residues. CDR1 is MNHEY, CDR2 SVGEGT, per germline. With V trimmed by 2 bases and J by 4 bases, 8 bases remained unmatched. The CDR3 here is CASSYAPGQGRYNEQFF. The CDR3, as DNA: TGTGCCAGCAGTTACGCTCCGGGACAGGGGCGATACAATGAGCAGTTCTTC.

This clonotype has a count of ten or more. The J gene is TRBJ2-5, the V gene TRBV12-3 or TRBV12-4, with 12 bases fitting TRBD1. V lost 5 bases and J lost 4; bases outside the gene matches: 5. The CDR3 has 15 amino acids. The CDR3 DNA reads as TGTGCCAGCAGTCACGGGACAGGGGGCAGAGAGACCCAGTACTTC. Its translation is CASSHGTGGRETQYF.

A word on this clonotype: The germline gene is not matched at one end of the junction; a read error may be the cause. The chain uses TRBV4-3 and TRBJ1-2, with D possibly TRBD1 on 6 matching bases. Germline values: CDR1 LGHNA, CDR2 YSLEER. CDR3 size: 13 residues. The CDR3 loop reads CTSSPRGGYGYTF. Written as DNA, the CDR3 is TGCACCAGCAGCCCGAGAGGGGGTTATGGCTACACCTTC.

With respect to this clonotype: One junction end does not reproduce the germline sequence, and a read error may be involved. The CDR3 here is CSAQRLTDPPNF. The CDR3 nucleotides are TGCAGTGCTCAACGACTCACAGATCCCCCAAATTTT. This chain links TRBV20-1 with TRBJ2-3; no clear D. CDR1 and CDR2 (germline): DFQATT, SNEGSKA (reference sequence). This CDR3 region has 12 residues.

This clonotype was recorded many times. This chain connects TRBV20-1 to TRBJ2-1; TRBD2 agrees at 10 bases. The CDR3 consists of 13 residues. V gave up 5 bases and J gave up 4 bases; unmatched junction bases: 2. The V gene's germline CDR1 is DFQATT and CDR2 SNEGSKA (reference sequence). The DNA for the CDR3 is TGCAGTGCTTCTAGCGGGGGTTACAATGAGCAGTTCTTC. Translation: CSASSGGYNEQFF.

Here the CDR3 DNA reads TGTGCCAGCAGCTTGGAAGATCGGCATCGAGAGACCCAGTACTTC. As protein: CASSLEDRHRETQYF. The chain joins TRBV5-7 to TRBJ2-5; D not resolved. TRBV5-7 is identified as an open reading frame with a role that is uncertain. The germline V and J ends were trimmed by 0 bases and 4 bases, with 13 bases remaining between them. CDR3 length equals 15 residues.

This clonotype has only a few counts. This sequence may be a read error, since a much larger clone differs from it by one base. The chain uses TRBV29-1 and TRBJ1-2; 8 bases are shared with TRBD1. From germline, CDR1 is SQVTM and CDR2 ANQGSEA. CDR3 length: 12 residues. This CDR3 reads CSGEQGVGGYTF. The DNA for the CDR3 is TGCAGCGGTGAACAGGGGGTGGGTGGCTACACCTTC.

Many counts were recorded for this clonotype. The V gene is TRBV4-1, the J gene TRBJ2-6; 11 bases agree with TRBD2. Germline V gene data show CDR1 as MGHRA and CDR2 as YSYEKL. V dropped 4 bases and J dropped 0; count of bases not matched to a gene: 11. The CDR3 sequence is 20 residues long. As DNA, the CDR3 is TGCGCCAGCAGCCGGGCGGTTGCTAGCGGGGGGATCTCTGGGGCCAACGTCCTGACTTTC. Amino acid sequence: CASSRAVASGGISGANVLTF.